The rows below give T cell receptor beta chains drawn from one sample of a study of blood T cells in healthy people across ages. MiXCR was run by TCRdb on the 5' RACE reads, yielding one entry per CDR3 protein. The sample includes some 1.5 million distinct CDR3 sequences, roughly 27% of them seen just once. The sequenced sample consisted of blood. These receptors all come from a woman in her twenties or thirties in good health. The CDR3 runs from the conserved cysteine through the conserved F or W. D genes are given only for firm matches.

d_call: TRBD2; v_call: TRBV5-1; cdr3_length: 15; cdr3_aa: CASRKLAGPYNEQFF
d_call: TRBD2; v_call: TRBV4-2; cdr3_length: 16; cdr3_aa: CASSQRWRESSYEQYF
d_call: -; v_call: TRBV2; cdr3_length: 15; cdr3_aa: CASTLGASSYNEQFF
d_call: -; v_call: TRBV5-5; cdr3_length: 15; cdr3_aa: CASSLVGQLNTEAFF
d_call: -; v_call: TRBV6-2/TRBV6-3; cdr3_length: 14; cdr3_aa: CASSYRQAYYGYTF
d_call: -; v_call: TRBV7-2; cdr3_length: 13; cdr3_aa: CASSDRGGDEAFF
d_call: TRBD2; v_call: TRBV10-3; cdr3_length: 14; cdr3_aa: CATLAGGTYNEQFF
d_call: TRBD1; v_call: TRBV15; cdr3_length: 17; cdr3_aa: CATSRSDRGVMAGELFF
d_call: TRBD1; v_call: TRBV5-1; cdr3_length: 14; cdr3_aa: CASSFQDRSDTQYF
d_call: -; v_call: TRBV20-1; cdr3_length: 12; cdr3_aa: CMVPVSTDTQYF
d_call: -; v_call: TRBV20-1; cdr3_length: 14; cdr3_aa: CSARDDRLDQPQHF
d_call: TRBD2; v_call: TRBV9; cdr3_length: 15; cdr3_aa: CASSASLAGRNEQFF
d_call: -; v_call: TRBV29-1; cdr3_length: 14; cdr3_aa: CSVDRQVASDEQFF
d_call: TRBD2; v_call: TRBV4-3; cdr3_length: 17; cdr3_aa: CASSQGGGAGVYNEQFF
d_call: -; v_call: TRBV12-3/TRBV12-4; cdr3_length: 15; cdr3_aa: CASSLAGTVYSPLHF
d_call: -; v_call: TRBV5-1; cdr3_length: 18; cdr3_aa: CASSGLEGRIGTTDTQYF
d_call: -; v_call: TRBV20-1; cdr3_length: 12; cdr3_aa: CSARDLGFEQYF
d_call: -; v_call: TRBV20-1; cdr3_length: 13; cdr3_aa: CSASMAGGETQYF
d_call: TRBD1; v_call: TRBV7-2; cdr3_length: 15; cdr3_aa: CASSLLTGGADTQYF
d_call: -; v_call: TRBV7-2; cdr3_length: 13; cdr3_aa: CASSYGHVDIQYF
d_call: TRBD2; v_call: TRBV20-1; cdr3_length: 15; cdr3_aa: CSASPSGALGETQYF
d_call: TRBD2; v_call: TRBV7-9; cdr3_length: 13; cdr3_aa: CASSFEAGGEQFF
d_call: -; v_call: TRBV20-1; cdr3_length: 13; cdr3_aa: CSASDLKAGELFF
d_call: -; v_call: TRBV28; cdr3_length: 11; cdr3_aa: CASGPTGSKFF
d_call: -; v_call: TRBV20-1; cdr3_length: 14; cdr3_aa: CSARAGSDPDTQYF
d_call: TRBD2; v_call: TRBV20-1; cdr3_length: 18; cdr3_aa: CSARGKGLEDASGTRQYF
d_call: -; v_call: TRBV20-1; cdr3_length: 14; cdr3_aa: CSATPGRTEDGYTF
d_call: -; v_call: TRBV4-1; cdr3_length: 15; cdr3_aa: CASSQEAGIYNEQFF
d_call: TRBD2; v_call: TRBV6-6; cdr3_length: 12; cdr3_aa: CASSYSSLAAYF
d_call: TRBD1; v_call: TRBV5-1; cdr3_length: 15; cdr3_aa: CASSPGQGGRETQYF
d_call: -; v_call: TRBV14; cdr3_length: 12; cdr3_aa: CASSSDRLEAFF
d_call: -; v_call: TRBV6-6; cdr3_length: 16; cdr3_aa: CASSYGAGRNTDTQYF
d_call: -; v_call: TRBV19; cdr3_length: 14; cdr3_aa: CASSLLNGANVRTF
d_call: -; v_call: TRBV6-6; cdr3_length: 14; cdr3_aa: CASSYRPGTNEQFF
d_call: TRBD1; v_call: TRBV20-1; cdr3_length: 13; cdr3_aa: CSAGTGGKNIQYF
d_call: -; v_call: TRBV19; cdr3_length: 13; cdr3_aa: CATSALREDTQYF
d_call: -; v_call: TRBV5-5; cdr3_length: 15; cdr3_aa: CASSLMTLPAYEQYF
d_call: TRBD1; v_call: TRBV12-3/TRBV12-4; cdr3_length: 15; cdr3_aa: CASSSWTGGGTEAFF
d_call: -; v_call: TRBV7-2; cdr3_length: 16; cdr3_aa: CASSIPGTNLGNEQFF
d_call: -; v_call: TRBV15; cdr3_length: 13; cdr3_aa: CATSRQGTQPQHF
d_call: -; v_call: TRBV20-1; cdr3_length: 15; cdr3_aa: CSARDNGGSYNEQFF
d_call: TRBD2; v_call: TRBV4-2; cdr3_length: 19; cdr3_aa: CASSQDGGSGGGWGYTQYF
d_call: -; v_call: TRBV6-5; cdr3_length: 15; cdr3_aa: CASSDSSSSYNEQFF
d_call: -; v_call: TRBV7-2; cdr3_length: 13; cdr3_aa: CASSFGTKVEQYF
d_call: -; v_call: TRBV5-1; cdr3_length: 16; cdr3_aa: CASSSGPGLTHNEQFF
d_call: -; v_call: TRBV7-2; cdr3_length: 14; cdr3_aa: CASSFQGSDYEQYF
d_call: -; v_call: TRBV7-6; cdr3_length: 14; cdr3_aa: CASSLDHQGSEQFF
d_call: -; v_call: TRBV4-3; cdr3_length: 17; cdr3_aa: CASSQEGAHLAKNIQYF
d_call: TRBD1; v_call: TRBV12-5; cdr3_length: 14; cdr3_aa: CASGHPGQFPDQFF
d_call: -; v_call: TRBV2; cdr3_length: 11; cdr3_aa: CASSEAGGQHF
d_call: -; v_call: TRBV6-6; cdr3_length: 14; cdr3_aa: CASSRSDRYYGYTF
d_call: -; v_call: TRBV20-1; cdr3_length: 12; cdr3_aa: CSAKAGERSYTF
d_call: TRBD1; v_call: TRBV6-5; cdr3_length: 14; cdr3_aa: CASSYGTGGRKLFF
d_call: TRBD1; v_call: TRBV20-1; cdr3_length: 14; cdr3_aa: CSATGQGFSYEQYF
d_call: TRBD2; v_call: TRBV5-1; cdr3_length: 14; cdr3_aa: CASGTSGSPHEQYF
d_call: -; v_call: TRBV6-6; cdr3_length: 15; cdr3_aa: CASSGHRDSNQPQHF
d_call: TRBD1; v_call: TRBV4-3; cdr3_length: 15; cdr3_aa: CASSRGTGVFYGYTF
d_call: TRBD1; v_call: TRBV7-9; cdr3_length: 16; cdr3_aa: CASSFPGRGPIDGYTF
d_call: TRBD1; v_call: TRBV7-2; cdr3_length: 15; cdr3_aa: CASSSDRDRGNEQFF
d_call: -; v_call: TRBV2; cdr3_length: 15; cdr3_aa: CASSTAGSLTDTQYF